These 2 T cell receptor beta chains were sequenced from one sample in a study of regulatory T cells in long-lasting Graves disease. Time point reported: newly diagnosed GD, antithyroid drugs for less than 3 months. PBMC RNA was the source of the TCR library. Library construction for TCR beta used iRepertoire HTBI primers and Arm-PCR of CDR3 regions. Using its own MiXCR run on the multiplex PCR reads, TCRdb lists one record per CDR3 protein. The profile shows roughly 500,000 distinct CDR3 sequences, 12% to 15% of them singletons. The same data also contributed to another study, on T cells in Graves' hyperthyroidism and ophthalmopathy.

The sequencing used peripheral blood mononuclear cells (PBMCs), collected at new diagnosis, from a patient treated with antithyroid drugs. The receptors here all came from a woman between 45 and 65 years old with Graves disease.

This clonotype was observed many times. The chain uses TRBV11-2 and TRBJ2-2; TRBD2 agrees at 11 bases. Per the germline V gene, CDR1 is SGHAT and CDR2 is FQNNGV. The CDR3 totals 16 residues. Trimming removed 5 bases from V and 1 base from J; junction bases left unmatched: 3. The CDR3 DNA sequence: TGTGCCAGCAGCGCCGGACTAGCGGGGAACACCGGGGAGCTGTTTTTT. Translation: CASSAGLAGNTGELFF.

This clonotype was counted ten times or more. The genes are TRBV2 and TRBJ2-2, with unresolved D. CDR1 and CDR2 from the germline V gene are SNHLY and FYNNEI. The CDR3 loop spans 13 amino acids. Trimming removed 1 base at V and 6 bases at J, with 6 bases between. This CDR3 is CASSEGVSGELFF. CDR3 in DNA: TGTGCCAGCAGTGAAGGCGTTTCCGGGGAGCTGTTTTTT.